Below, one T cell receptor beta chain is given with its context. Its cognate antigen is unknown. The data are from a study of T cell responses to AZD1222 COVID-19 vaccine. Study at large: Samples with a second dose at about 4 or about 12 weeks were pooled together. General study results and limits: At baseline, seropositivity was found in only a handful of AZD1222 recipients. Spike-specific TCR breadth and depth grew following two AZD1222 doses. The sample set comprised mostly white British donors with more females, and clonal diversity was possibly underestimated.

Germline CDR1 MNHEY, CDR2 SVGAGI. CDR3 length: 13 residues. Trimming took 9 bases from V and 3 from J, leaving 12 bases between them. Using immunoSEQ multiplex PCR, the repertoire was profiled, and TCRdb retains in-frame clones only, with some absent. The sample carries about 140,000 clones, 80% to 95% recorded once. This sample comprised peripheral blood, obtained on day 0 of AZD1222 vaccination. The sequence derives from an adult in good health. V and J are TRBV6-5 and TRBJ1-5; D unclear. In DNA, the CDR3 is TGTGCCAGTCGGGAAGGCAACAATCAGCCCCAGCATTTT. It translates to CASREGNNQPQHF.